This is a list of T cell receptor beta chains from one sample in a study of shared clonotypes between healthy human individuals. Method: immunoSEQ multiplex PCR; TCRdb's copy keeps in-frame clones and lacks some. The sample consists of approximately 2.5 million clones, more than 80% of them appearing once. The sample was naive CD4+ T cells sorted from blood. These TCRs come from a man aged 18 to 29 in good health. CDR3s include the opening cysteine and the closing phenylalanine or tryptophan. The D gene is left open where the match is weak. Expanded clones are given a class, and other clones once, few, many or no size at all.

size,J,D,V,length,DNA,CDR3
-,TRBJ2-4,-,TRBV4-1,20,TGCGCCAGCAGCCACCTAAAACTAGCCCTAATACATCTAGCCAAAAACATTCAGTACTTC,CASSHLKLALIHLAKNIQYF
few,TRBJ1-4,-,TRBV28,15,TGTGCCAGCAGGCACTACAACTATCCCTATGAAAAACTGTTTTTT,CASRHYNYPYEKLFF
-,TRBJ2-4,TRBD1,TRBV10-2,19,TGCGCCAGCAGTGAGGGGATGACTTGGGACAGTCCAACCAAAAACATTCAGTACTTC,CASSEGMTWDSPTKNIQYF
-,TRBJ1-5,-,TRBV29-1,14,TGCAGCGTTGAAGTTGCAGGCAGCAATCAGCCCCAGCATTTT,CSVEVAGSNQPQHF
-,TRBJ1-1,TRBD1,TRBV6-6,14,TGTGCCAGCAGTGGACAGGGGACTCACACTGAAGCTTTCTTT,CASSGQGTHTEAFF
few,TRBJ1-3,-,TRBV15,15,TGTGCCACCAGCAGAGACAGGTTCTCTGGAAACACCATATATTTT,CATSRDRFSGNTIYF
-,TRBJ2-5,-,TRBV5-4,16,TGTGCCAGCAGCTTGGAAAGGGGGGAGTTCCAAGAGACCCAGTACTTC,CASSLERGEFQETQYF
-,TRBJ1-6,-,TRBV5-6,16,TGTGCCAGCAGCTTGGGGGCAGGCCTCTATAATTCACCCCTCCACTTT,CASSLGAGLYNSPLHF
-,TRBJ1-6,TRBD1,TRBV16,14,TGTGCCAGCAGCCAAAAGGACAGGCGAGATCCCCTCCACTTT,CASSQKDRRDPLHF
-,TRBJ1-6,-,TRBV9,13,TGTGCCAGCAGCGTAGTCTATGATTCACCCCTCCACTTT,CASSVVYDSPLHF
-,TRBJ2-3,TRBD2,TRBV4-3,17,TGCGCCAGCAGCCAGTACCTGGCTAGCGGGAGCACAGATACGCAGTATTTT,CASSQYLASGSTDTQYF
-,TRBJ1-1,-,TRBV7-2,14,TGTGCCAGCAGCCCCGAGGGCCCCGCTGATAAAGCTTTCTTT,CASSPEGPADKAFF
-,TRBJ2-7,-,TRBV5-1,12,TGCGCCAGCAGCACCGACTCCTACGAGCAGTACTTC,CASSTDSYEQYF
-,TRBJ2-3,-,TRBV10-3,16,TGTGCCATCGGAGGGGGAGGCAGGGATAGCACAGATACGCAGTATTTT,CAIGGGGRDSTDTQYF
few,TRBJ2-7,-,TRBV19,13,TGTGCCAGTAGTATAGAAGACAGCTACGAGCAGTACTTC,CASSIEDSYEQYF
-,TRBJ2-3,TRBD2,TRBV7-9,17,TGTGCCAGCAGCTCCCCCGTGGCGGGAGGGCGGGCAGATACGCAGTATTTT,CASSSPVAGGRADTQYF
-,TRBJ2-5,TRBD1,TRBV19,15,TGTGCCAGTAGTACAATCAGGGGGCCAGGAGAGACCCAGTACTTC,CASSTIRGPGETQYF
-,TRBJ2-5,TRBD2,TRBV18,14,TGTGCCAGCTCCCTCCTAGCGGACCAAGAGACCCAGTACTTC,CASSLLADQETQYF
-,TRBJ2-2,-,TRBV2,13,TGTGCCAGTAAGGTTTTTAAAACCGGGGAGCTGTTTTTT,CASKVFKTGELFF
few,TRBJ1-5,-,TRBV4-1,15,TGCGCCAGCGCGGGGGGGTTAGGACCCAATCAGCCCCAGCATTTT,CASAGGLGPNQPQHF
-,TRBJ1-1,-,TRBV7-2,17,TGTGCCAGCAGCTCGACATGGGGGCAGCTCATGAACACTGAAGCTTTCTTT,CASSSTWGQLMNTEAFF
-,TRBJ1-3,-,TRBV6-1,15,TGTGCCAGCAGTGAGCAGCCTCATTCTGGAAACACCATATATTTT,CASSEQPHSGNTIYF
-,TRBJ2-7,TRBD1,TRBV7-9,15,TGTGCCAGCAGCTTGACGACAGGGGGAGGGTACGAGCAGTACTTC,CASSLTTGGGYEQYF
-,TRBJ2-5,-,TRBV7-2,16,TGTGCCAGCAGCTTAGGAGGGGGGGGGCCCCAAGAGACCCAGTACTTC,CASSLGGGGPQETQYF
-,TRBJ1-2,-,TRBV5-1,12,TGCGCCAGCAGCTTGGGAAACTATGGCTACACCTTC,CASSLGNYGYTF
-,TRBJ1-1,-,TRBV5-4,14,TGTGCCAGCAGCTTGTGGGCTCGGGACACTGAAGCTTTCTTT,CASSLWARDTEAFF
once,TRBJ2-5,TRBD1,TRBV19,13,TGTGCCAGTAGTTTGACAGGGTTGGAGACCCAGTACTTC,CASSLTGLETQYF
-,TRBJ1-3,-,TRBV6-1,16,TGTGCCAGCAGTGAAGGGAGGTTAAACTCTGGAAACACCATATATTTT,CASSEGRLNSGNTIYF
-,TRBJ2-7,-,TRBV5-4,15,TGTGCCAGCAGCTTTAGGGCCCCGGGAGCCTACGAGCAGTACTTC,CASSFRAPGAYEQYF
-,TRBJ1-2,TRBD1,TRBV7-9,15,TGTGCCAGCAGCTTACAGGGGGGAGGATACTATGGCTACACCTTC,CASSLQGGGYYGYTF
-,TRBJ1-2,-,TRBV10-2,14,TGCGCCAGCAGTGCGGCGGCGGGGGGCTATGGCTACACCTTC,CASSAAAGGYGYTF
once,TRBJ2-1,-,TRBV29-1,12,TGCAGTGTATGGAGGGGGGACAATGAGCAGTTCTTC,CSVWRGDNEQFF
-,TRBJ2-1,-,TRBV6-6,14,TGTGCCAGCAGTTACCTAGGGGGATACAATGAGCAGTTCTTC,CASSYLGGYNEQFF
-,TRBJ2-5,-,TRBV14,13,TGTGCCAGCAGCCACCGAGGAGCGGAGACCCAGTACTTC,CASSHRGAETQYF
-,TRBJ2-7,TRBD2,TRBV7-2,18,TGTGCCAGCAGCTTAATCGTTTCCGCCTCTGCGGGGGGTTACGAGCAGTACTTC,CASSLIVSASAGGYEQYF
-,TRBJ2-1,-,TRBV6-4,15,TGTGCCAGCTCAGACCAGGCGAGCTCCTACAATGAGCAGTTCTTC,CASSDQASSYNEQFF
-,TRBJ1-2,-,TRBV5-4,15,TGTGCCAGCAGCTTGGATTCAGGGGTGAACTATGGCTACACCTTC,CASSLDSGVNYGYTF
-,TRBJ2-7,-,TRBV19,15,TGTGCCAGTAGTATTTCGCGGGGGCCCCACGGCGAGCAGTACTTC,CASSISRGPHGEQYF
-,TRBJ2-2,TRBD2,TRBV30,15,TGTGCCTGGAGCCTACTCAGGGAGGGATCCGGGGAGCTGTTTTTT,CAWSLLREGSGELFF
-,TRBJ2-7,-,TRBV4-1,17,TGCGCCAGCAGCCAAGAATTCGAACCCGGTGCTCTCTACGAGCAGTACTTC,CASSQEFEPGALYEQYF
-,TRBJ2-1,TRBD2,TRBV10-3,15,TGTGCCATCAGTGAGTCTAAGAGCGGGAGTAATGAGCAGTTCTTC,CAISESKSGSNEQFF